This record covers a single T cell receptor (beta chain). This record belongs to a study of T-cell memory formation after mild COVID-19. Germline lookup yields CDR1 SGHRS and CDR2 YFSETQ. The CDR3 totals 13 residues. V was trimmed by 4 bases and J by 0 bases, leaving 7 bases between them. Constant-segment primers served in 5'RACE that generated TCR alpha and TCR beta cDNA libraries bearing sample barcodes and UMIs. TCRdb ran MiXCR on the 5' RACE reads and lists one entry per CDR3 protein. The sample lists 250,000 or so distinct CDR3 sequences, roughly 18% occurring once. The chain has TRBV5-1 and TRBJ1-1; no clear D. Sequenced sample: PBMCs or a T cell subset sorted from them (not recorded which). The receptor comes from a man between 18 and 35 years old who had mild COVID-19 (a few samples of this study predate the infection). Cell type and time point are not known. The CDR3 bases are TGCGCCAGCAGCCCAGAGATGAACACTGAAGCTTTCTTT. It codes for CASSPEMNTEAFF.